This TCR beta chain came from a study of response to subunit inactivated influenza vaccine. The study, taken as a whole, reports: There was a suggestion from the authors that each seasonal influenza vaccination recruits few new T cells.

Germline V gene sequence: CDR1 LNHNV, CDR2 YYDKDF (reference sequence). CDR3 length equals 13 residues. V lost 5 bases, J lost 7 bases, and 12 bases lay in between. TCRdb called the RT-PCR reads again in MiXCR, with one record for every CDR3 protein. This sample has a few hundred thousand distinct CDR3 sequences, with about 11% found just once. This clonotype was observed a handful of times. Its specificity is not known. A further study also used this sample, focusing on T cells expressing NK-cell markers. This second report adds: UMI-tagged 5'RACE template switching yielded the TCR beta cDNA. These clonotypes also led the CD3+CD56-NKG2C+ fraction in a handful of donors.

The gene calls are TRBV15 and TRBJ2-1; D remains unclear. This clonotype was obtained from a man aged 45-65 years who received an inactivated influenza vaccine. Sequencing used PBMCs from blood, obtained on the day of vaccination. CDR3 sequence (DNA): TGTGCCACCAGCGCAGTACGAGGTAATGAGCAGTTCTTC. Translated: CATSAVRGNEQFF.